These T cell receptor beta chains were read from a single sample in a study of T cells in Graves' hyperthyroidism and ophthalmopathy. One entry per CDR3 protein results from TCRdb running MiXCR on the multiplex PCR reads. This table holds some 700,000 distinct CDR3 sequences, roughly a sixth found once. Source material: blood. These receptors were taken from a man aged 45-60 years with Graves' hyperthyroidism. Each CDR3 is given without its conserved first and last residue. The order of the fields is V gene, CDR3 protein.

>TRBV2
ASSQGSTMNTEAF
>TRBV28
ASSPVRSGVAKNIQY
>TRBV5-1
ASSSRTEGELF
>TRBV28
ASRVMSSYNEQF
>TRBV28
ASSLSGNEQF
>TRBV2
AGSEPLEDTQY
>TRBV28
ASAHNEKLF
>TRBV6-1
ASSMPGQNYEQY
>TRBV20-1
SARDASGAESDEQF
>TRBV25-1
ASGLRTGVSEKLF
>TRBV28
ASYRDRAREQY
>TRBV5-8
ASSYTGQGYDEQF
>TRBV2
ASRKGTGGTEAF
>TRBV7-3
ASSLDPTYNEQF
>TRBV5-1
ASRYLAGGYEQY
>TRBV19
ASSSGEFHNEQF
>TRBV19
ASSNWTSGYNEQF
>TRBV4-3
ASIQVGDRAYEQY
>TRBV29-1
SIKDNYNSPLH
>TRBV20-1
SARAFIAGETDTQY
>TRBV7-2
ASSRTGTPTDTQY
>TRBV5-1
ASSLETGGVTGELF
>TRBV20-1
SARGTDNQPQH
>TRBV6-1
ASSQSQGKKLF
>TRBV4-3
ASSRGQSSTDTQY